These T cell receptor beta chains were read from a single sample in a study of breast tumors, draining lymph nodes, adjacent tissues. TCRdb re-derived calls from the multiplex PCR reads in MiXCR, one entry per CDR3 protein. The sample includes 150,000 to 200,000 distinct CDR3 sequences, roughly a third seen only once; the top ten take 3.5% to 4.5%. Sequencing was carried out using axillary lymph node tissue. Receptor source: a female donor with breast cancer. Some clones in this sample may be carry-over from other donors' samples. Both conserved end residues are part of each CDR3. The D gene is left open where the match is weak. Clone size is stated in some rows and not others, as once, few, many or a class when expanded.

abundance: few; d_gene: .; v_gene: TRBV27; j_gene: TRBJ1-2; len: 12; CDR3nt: TGTGCCAGCAGTGGGTCGGTCTATGGCTACACCTTC; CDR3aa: CASSGSVYGYTF
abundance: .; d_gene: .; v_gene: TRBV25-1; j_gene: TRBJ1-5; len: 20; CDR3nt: .; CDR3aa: CASGSYEQYFGQGVEQPQHF
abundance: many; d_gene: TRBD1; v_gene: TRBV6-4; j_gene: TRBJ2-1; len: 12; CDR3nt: TGTGCCAGCAGGGACAGGGCCAATGAGCAGTTCTTC; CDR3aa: CASRDRANEQFF
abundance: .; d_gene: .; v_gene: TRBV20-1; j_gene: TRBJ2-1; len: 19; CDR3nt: TGCAGTGCTAGAGCGCATGAGGCGGGGGCCCCACCGGCCTACAATGAGCAGTTCTTC; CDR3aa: CSARAHEAGAPPAYNEQFF
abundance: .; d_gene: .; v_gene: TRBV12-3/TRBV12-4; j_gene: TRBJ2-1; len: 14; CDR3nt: TGTGCCAGCAGCCCCGAAGCGGGCTACAATGAGCAGTTCTTC; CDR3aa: CASSPEAGYNEQFF
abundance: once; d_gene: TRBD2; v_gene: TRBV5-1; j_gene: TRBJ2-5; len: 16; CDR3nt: TGCGCCAGCAGCCTCGGGACTAGCGGGGTAAGAGAGACCCAGTACTTC; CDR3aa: CASSLGTSGVRETQYF
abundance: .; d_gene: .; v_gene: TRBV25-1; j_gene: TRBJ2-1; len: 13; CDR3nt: TGTGCCAGCAGTGCTAGAGGGGGTCGCTCCGAAAACTTC; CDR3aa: CASSARGGRSENF
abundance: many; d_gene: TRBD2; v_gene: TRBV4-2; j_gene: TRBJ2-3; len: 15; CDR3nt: TGTGCCAGCAGCCAAGGGGTAGCGGGAGGACGAGAGCAGTATTTT; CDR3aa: CASSQGVAGGREQYF
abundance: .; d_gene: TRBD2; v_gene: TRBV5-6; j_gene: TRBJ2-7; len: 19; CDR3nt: TGTGCCAGCAGCCTAGCGGGAGCATTTGACTCGTGGAACCGTTACGAGCAGTACTTC; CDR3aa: CASSLAGAFDSWNRYEQYF
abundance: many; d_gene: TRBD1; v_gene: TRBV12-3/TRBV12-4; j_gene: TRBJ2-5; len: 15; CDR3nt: TGTGCCAGCAGTTCTGAGACAGGGGAATCGGAGACCCAGTACTTC; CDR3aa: CASSSETGESETQYF
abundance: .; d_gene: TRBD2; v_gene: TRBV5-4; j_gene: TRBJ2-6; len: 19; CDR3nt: TGTGCCAGCAGCCCGACGACAGGGACTAGCGTGAGGGGGGCCAACGTCCTGACTTTC; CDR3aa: CASSPTTGTSVRGANVLTF
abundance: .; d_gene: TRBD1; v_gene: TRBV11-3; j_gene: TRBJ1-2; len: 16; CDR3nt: TGTGCCAGCAGCCTAGTAGCTCGACAGGGTGGCTATGGCTACACCTTC; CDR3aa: CASSLVARQGGYGYTF
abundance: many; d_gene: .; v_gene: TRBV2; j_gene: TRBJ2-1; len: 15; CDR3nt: TGTGCCATCAGCAAGGGACTTACCTCCTACAATGAGCAGTTCTTC; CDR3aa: CAISKGLTSYNEQFF
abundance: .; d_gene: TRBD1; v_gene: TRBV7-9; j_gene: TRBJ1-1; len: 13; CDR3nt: TGTGCCAGCAATAGACAGGGGGGTGCTGAAGCTTTCTTT; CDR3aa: CASNRQGGAEAFF
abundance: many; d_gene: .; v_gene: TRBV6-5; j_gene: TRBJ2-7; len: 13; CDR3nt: TGTGCCAGCAGAAGGGACCCGGGCAGCGAGCAGTACTTC; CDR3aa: CASRRDPGSEQYF
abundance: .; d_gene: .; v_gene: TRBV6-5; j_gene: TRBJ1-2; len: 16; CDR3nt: TGTGCCAGCAGTTACTCGACGCAGGGGCGGGTCTATGGCTACACCTTC; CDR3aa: CASSYSTQGRVYGYTF
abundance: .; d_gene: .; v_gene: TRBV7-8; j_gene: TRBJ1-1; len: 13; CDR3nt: TGTGCCAGCGGCCCGGGGCAGGGCCCTGAAGCTTTCTTT; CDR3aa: CASGPGQGPEAFF
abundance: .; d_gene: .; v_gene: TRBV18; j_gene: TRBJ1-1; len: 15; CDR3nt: TGTGCCAGCTCACGCTCACAGATAGGGAACACTGAAGCTTTCTTT; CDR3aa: CASSRSQIGNTEAFF
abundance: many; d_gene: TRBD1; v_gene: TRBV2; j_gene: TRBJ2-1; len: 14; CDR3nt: TGTGCCAGCAGGCGGGACAGGGGGATCAATGAGCAGTTCTTC; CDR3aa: CASRRDRGINEQFF
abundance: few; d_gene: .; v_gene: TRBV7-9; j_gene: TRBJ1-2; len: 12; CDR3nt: TGTGCCAGCAGCTTTGATTCGTATGGCTACACCTTC; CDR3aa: CASSFDSYGYTF
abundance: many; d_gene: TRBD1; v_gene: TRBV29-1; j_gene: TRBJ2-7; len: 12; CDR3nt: TGCAGCGGTCTTGACAGGGACTACGAGCAGTACTTC; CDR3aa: CSGLDRDYEQYF
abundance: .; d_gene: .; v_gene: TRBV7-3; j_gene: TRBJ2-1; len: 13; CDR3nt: TGTGCCAGCAGCCCGCTGTCGAACACTGAGCAGTTCTTC; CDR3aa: CASSPLSNTEQFF
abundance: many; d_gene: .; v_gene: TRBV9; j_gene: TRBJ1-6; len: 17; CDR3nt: TGTGCCAGCAGCGTAGCTTTCGAAAGCTCCTATAATTCACCCCTCCACTTT; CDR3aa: CASSVAFESSYNSPLHF
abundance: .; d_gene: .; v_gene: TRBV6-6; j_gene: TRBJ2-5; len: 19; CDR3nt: TGTGCCAGCAGTCACGCGGGGGCCGTCTTTACAGGGGTAGGGGAGACCCAGTACTTC; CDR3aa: CASSHAGAVFTGVGETQYF
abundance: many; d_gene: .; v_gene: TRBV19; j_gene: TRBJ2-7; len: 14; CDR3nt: TGTGCCAGTAGTGCCGGGACCGGATTCTACGAGCAGTACTTC; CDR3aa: CASSAGTGFYEQYF
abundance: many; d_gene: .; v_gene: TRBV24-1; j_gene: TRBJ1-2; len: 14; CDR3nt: TGTGCCACCAGTGATTGGTCGGAAAACTATGGCTACACCTTC; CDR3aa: CATSDWSENYGYTF
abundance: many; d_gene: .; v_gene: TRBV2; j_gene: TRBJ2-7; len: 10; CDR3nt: TGTGCCAGCGGTTACTACGAGCAGTACTTC; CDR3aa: CASGYYEQYF
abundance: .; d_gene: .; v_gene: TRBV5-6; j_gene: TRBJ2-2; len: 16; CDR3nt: TGTGCCAGCAGCCTCAGGGCTCCAGCGGGTACCGGGGAGCTGTTTTTT; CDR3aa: CASSLRAPAGTGELFF
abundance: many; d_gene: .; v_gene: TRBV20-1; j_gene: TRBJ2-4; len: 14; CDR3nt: TGCAGTGCCAGACGGAGGGACGGAAAAAACATTCAGTACTTC; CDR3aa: CSARRRDGKNIQYF
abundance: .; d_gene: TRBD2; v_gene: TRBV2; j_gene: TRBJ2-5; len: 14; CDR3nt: TGTGCCAGCAGTGAAATTAGCGGGGGTGGGGCCCAGTACTTC; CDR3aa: CASSEISGGGAQYF
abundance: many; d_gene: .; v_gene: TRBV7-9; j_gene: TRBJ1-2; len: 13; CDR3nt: TGTGCCAGCAGCCCGGGGGACTACTATGGCTACACCTTC; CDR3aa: CASSPGDYYGYTF
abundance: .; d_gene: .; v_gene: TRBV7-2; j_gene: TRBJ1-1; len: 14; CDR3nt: TGTGCCAGCAGCTTAGCGGGTTTGGGCACTGAAGCTTTCTTT; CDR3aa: CASSLAGLGTEAFF
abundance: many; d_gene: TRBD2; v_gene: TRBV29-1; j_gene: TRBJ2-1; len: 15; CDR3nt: TGCAGCGTTGTCGGGACTAGCGGGATAAAGGATGAGCAGTTCTTC; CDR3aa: CSVVGTSGIKDEQFF
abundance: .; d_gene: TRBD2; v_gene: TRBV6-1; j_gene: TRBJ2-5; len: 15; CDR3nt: TGTGCCAGCAGTGCGGGGGGATGGGGGGGAGAGACCCAGTGCTTC; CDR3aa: CASSAGGWGGETQCF
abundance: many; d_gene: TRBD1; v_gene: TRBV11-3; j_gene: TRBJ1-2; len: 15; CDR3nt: TGTGCCAGCAGTAGCGGGACAGCCCTCGGCTATGGCTACACCTTC; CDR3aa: CASSSGTALGYGYTF
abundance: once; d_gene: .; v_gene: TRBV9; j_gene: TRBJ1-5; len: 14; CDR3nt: TGTGCCAGCAGCGTGGCTAGCGGGAGTGAGACCCAGCATTTT; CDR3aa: CASSVASGSETQHF
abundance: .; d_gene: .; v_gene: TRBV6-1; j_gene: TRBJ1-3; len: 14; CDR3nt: TGTGCCACCGGGAGAAGAAGTTTTGGAAACACCATATATTTT; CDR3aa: CATGRRSFGNTIYF
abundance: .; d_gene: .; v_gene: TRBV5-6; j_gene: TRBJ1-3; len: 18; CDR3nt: .; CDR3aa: CASSFYICSASNGNTIYF
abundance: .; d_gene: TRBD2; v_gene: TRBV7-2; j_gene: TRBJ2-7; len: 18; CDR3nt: TGTGCCAGCAGCCCACCCATGGGGGGGTTCGGCTACTCCTACGAGCAGTACTTC; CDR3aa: CASSPPMGGFGYSYEQYF
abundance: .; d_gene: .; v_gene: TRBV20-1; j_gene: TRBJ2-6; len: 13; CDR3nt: TGCAGTGCTAGCAGACCCTCCGGCGTCACTGAAGCTTTC; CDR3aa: CSASRPSGVTEAF
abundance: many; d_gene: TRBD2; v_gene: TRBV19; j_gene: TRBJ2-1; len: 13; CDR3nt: TGTGCCAGTAGTAGGGAGGGAATCAATGGGCAGTTCTTC; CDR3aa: CASSREGINGQFF
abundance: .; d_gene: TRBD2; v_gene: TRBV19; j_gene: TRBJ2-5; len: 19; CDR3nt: TGTGCCAGTAGTATGTGGGGCGGGGCTGAGCGGGAGGAAGGTGGAGAGCAGTACTTC; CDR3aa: CASSMWGGAEREEGGEQYF
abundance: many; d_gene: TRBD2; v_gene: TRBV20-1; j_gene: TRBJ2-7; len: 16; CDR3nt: TGCAGTGCTGGGAGACTAGCGGGGGCGGATCCCTACGAGCAGTACTTC; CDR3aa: CSAGRLAGADPYEQYF
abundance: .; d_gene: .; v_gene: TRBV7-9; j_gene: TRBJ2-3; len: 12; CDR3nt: TGTGCCAGCAGACCAGGGACAGATACGCAGTATTTT; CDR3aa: CASRPGTDTQYF
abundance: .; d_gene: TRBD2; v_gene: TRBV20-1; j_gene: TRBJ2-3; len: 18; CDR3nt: TGCAGTGCTAGATCCCCACTAGGAGCGGGAGAGTCCTTAGATACGCAGTATTTT; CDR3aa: CSARSPLGAGESLDTQYF
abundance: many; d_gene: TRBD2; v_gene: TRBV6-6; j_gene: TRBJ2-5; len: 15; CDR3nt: TGTGCCAGCAGTTACGGGCGGGGGGGCGGTGAGACCCAGTACTTC; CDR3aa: CASSYGRGGGETQYF
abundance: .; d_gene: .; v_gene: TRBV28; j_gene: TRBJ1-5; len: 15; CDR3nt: TGTGCCAGCAGTTTTATCCAGGGGAGCAATCAGCCCCAGCATTTT; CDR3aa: CASSFIQGSNQPQHF
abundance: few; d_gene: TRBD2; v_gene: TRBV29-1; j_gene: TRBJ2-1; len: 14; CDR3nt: TGCAGCGTAGGAACGACTAGCGGCTACAATGAGCAGTTCTTC; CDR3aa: CSVGTTSGYNEQFF
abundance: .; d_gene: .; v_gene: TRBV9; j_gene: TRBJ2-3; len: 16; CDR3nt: TGTGCCAGCAGCGTAGGAGGGGTCAAGACCACAGATAGGCAGTATTTT; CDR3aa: CASSVGGVKTTDRQYF
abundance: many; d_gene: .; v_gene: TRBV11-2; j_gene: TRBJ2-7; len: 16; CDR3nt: TGTGCCAGCAGCCTAAAGGTGGCAGTCGCTACCTACGAGCAGTACTTC; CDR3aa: CASSLKVAVATYEQYF
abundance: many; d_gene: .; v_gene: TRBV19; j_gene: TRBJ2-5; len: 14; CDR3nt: TGTGCCAGTAGTAGGAGTCAAACTCAAGAGACCCAGTACTTC; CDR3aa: CASSRSQTQETQYF
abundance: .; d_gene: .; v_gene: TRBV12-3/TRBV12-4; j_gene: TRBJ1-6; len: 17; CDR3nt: TGTGCCAGCAGTCTCCAACTCGGTAAGAGGTGGGGTCAGCCCCTCCACTTT; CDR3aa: CASSLQLGKRWGQPLHF
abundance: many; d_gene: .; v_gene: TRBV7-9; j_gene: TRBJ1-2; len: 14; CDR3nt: TGTGCCAGCAGCTTAGCGCACAGTTCCTATGGCTACACCTTC; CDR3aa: CASSLAHSSYGYTF